Listed here are 26 T cell receptor beta chains from one sample, sequenced in a study of cytomegalovirus exposure and HLA in healthy donors. The PCR had 60 Vbeta and 13 Jbeta primers. Measured with immunoSEQ multiplex PCR; TCRdb has only the in-frame clones, and not every one. The sample totals more than 100,000 clones; its top ten clones hold 1.5% to 1.8%. Sequenced material: PBMCs. These receptors came from a woman aged 40 to 50 in good health and CMV-seronegative.

V usage is TRBV5-6 and J usage is TRBJ2-6, with 9 bases lining up with TRBD1. Trimming cost V 4 bases and J 0 bases; bases outside gene matches: 5. Germline V gives CDR1 SGHDT, CDR2 YYEEEE. The length of the CDR3 is 17 residues. The CDR3 reads CASSDPGQGSGANVLTF. DNA of the CDR3: TGTGCCAGCAGCGACCCGGGACAGGGCTCTGGGGCCAACGTCCTGACTTTC.

The chain couples TRBV9 to TRBJ2-7, with D hard to call. This CDR3 is 13 amino acids long. Deletions cut 2 bases from V and 3 bases from J, with 9 bases between. The germline CDR1 and CDR2 sequences are SGDLS and YYNGEE. CDR3 region: CASSVLSNYEQYV. Written as DNA, the CDR3 is TGTGCCAGCAGCGTTTTGAGTAACTACGAGCAGTACGTC.

The chain joins TRBV7-2 to TRBJ2-3, with TRBD2 identical over 14 bases. Germline CDR1 is SGHTA and CDR2 is FQGNSA. The CDR3 is made up of 15 amino acids. J lost 13 bases, V lost 5 bases, and 11 bases had no gene match. Written as DNA, the CDR3 is TGTGCCAGCAGCCCCGGCCGACTAGCGGGGGGGCCAAAGTATTTT. This sequence encodes CASSPGRLAGGPKYF.

A note on this clone: The sample has other DNA sequences that encode this CDR3 too. The V and J genes are TRBV10-3 and TRBJ2-5; no firm D call. The germline gives CDR1 ENHRY, CDR2 SYGVKD. The V gene lost 4 bases and the J gene lost 2 bases, with 8 bases spanning the gap. This CDR3 spans 13 amino acids. The CDR3 here is CAISGSLQETQYF. DNA for the CDR3: TGTGCCATCAGTGGTAGTCTGCAAGAGACCCAGTACTTC.

The chain joins TRBV9 to TRBJ2-1, with 10 bases matching TRBD2. V lost 4 bases, J lost 6 bases, and 10 bases stayed unmatched. Germline V gives CDR1 SGDLS, CDR2 YYNGEE. The CDR3 sequence is 16 residues long. CDR3 amino acids: CASSFPVLAGVNEQFF. DNA of the CDR3: TGTGCCAGCAGCTTCCCCGTCCTAGCGGGGGTCAATGAGCAGTTCTTC. The variable domain in full, completed from reference TRBV9 and TRBJ2-1, reads DSGVTQTPKHLITATGQRVTLRCSPRSGDLSVYWYQQSLDQGLQFLIQYYNGEERAKGNILERFSAQQFPDLHSELNLSSLELGDSALYFCASSFPVLAGVNEQFFGPGTRLTVL.

The chain joins TRBV7-2 to TRBJ2-7; 7 bases agree with TRBD1. V trimming: 5 bases; J trimming: 0 bases; junction bases outside the gene matches: 4. The CDR3 loop spans 14 amino acids. The germline V gene encodes CDR1 SGHTA and CDR2 FQGNSA. The chain's CDR3 is CASSEGQSSYEQYF. DNA for the CDR3: TGTGCCAGCAGCGAGGGACAGAGCTCCTACGAGCAGTACTTC. Full variable domain (remainder filled in from reference TRBV7-2 and TRBJ2-7): GAGVSQSPSNKVTEKGKDVELRCDPISGHTALYWYRQSLGQGLEFLIYFQGNSAPDKSGLPSDRFSAERTGGSVSTLTIQRTQQEDSAVYLCASSEGQSSYEQYFGPGTRLTVT.

This chain uses TRBV19 with TRBJ2-7; 9 bases match TRBD1. V lost 4 bases, J lost 4 bases, and 11 bases stayed unmatched. There are 16 residues in the CDR3. Germline assignment: CDR1 LNHDA and CDR2 SQIVND (reference sequence). DNA for the CDR3: TGTGCCAGTAGTAACCGGACAGGGGCTGTAGATTACGAGCAGTACTTC. Residues: CASSNRTGAVDYEQYF.

This chain links TRBV7-3 with TRBJ2-3; TRBD1 matches 7 bases. Germline-derived CDR1 and CDR2 are SGHTA and FQGTGA. Trimming removed 4 bases from V and 2 bases from J; junction bases left unmatched: 6. The CDR3 is 15 amino acids. This CDR3 reads CASSYGTAITDTQYF. The CDR3 bases are TGTGCCAGCAGCTATGGGACAGCAATCACAGATACGCAGTATTTT.

CDR3: CASSQGGTSYGYTF. In nucleotides, the CDR3 is TGTGCCAGCAGCCAAGGCGGGACTTCCTATGGCTACACCTTC. V and J are TRBV7-2 and TRBJ1-2, with D perhaps TRBD1 (5 bases). Germline assignment: CDR1 SGHTA and CDR2 FQGNSA. Trimming left V 5 bases short and J 4 bases short, with 14 bases between. The CDR3 consists of 14 residues.

The CDR3 sequence: CASSPPVQGGSGYTF. The DNA for the CDR3 is TGTGCCAGCTCACCACCGGTCCAGGGAGGTTCTGGCTACACCTTC. This chain uses TRBV18 with TRBJ1-2; D is perhaps TRBD1 (5 bases). This CDR3 region has 15 residues. V was clipped by 0 bases and J by 7 bases, with 15 bases between them. Germline V gene sequence: CDR1 KGHSH, CDR2 LQKENI.

The V gene is TRBV5-7, the J gene TRBJ1-2, with D hard to call. TRBV5-7 is noted as an ORF with a role that remains uncertain. The V gene lost 3 bases and the J gene lost 1 base, with 16 bases spanning the gap. This CDR3 is 16 amino acids long. The DNA of the CDR3 is TGTGCCAGCAGCTCCTTCTACTCCGGGAGTAACTATGGCTACACCTTC. Translation gives CASSSFYSGSNYGYTF.

This chain uses TRBV5-8 with TRBJ1-3; D remains unclear. The germline V and J ends were trimmed by 4 bases and 0 bases, with 8 bases remaining between them. Germline V gene data show CDR1 as SGHTS and CDR2 as YDEGEE. The CDR3 runs 14 residues. In DNA, the CDR3 is TGTGCCAGCAGCACGCAGGCCTCTGGAAACACCATATATTTT. Encoded protein: CASSTQASGNTIYF.

The CDR3 loop reads CASSLTTGMNTEAFF. The CDR3 nucleotides read TGTGCCAGCTCACTAACGACAGGGATGAACACTGAAGCTTTCTTT. The rearrangement joins TRBV18 to TRBJ1-1; TRBD1 agrees at 7 bases. CDR3 length: 15 residues. Germline CDR1 is KGHSH and CDR2 is LQKENI. The V gene end was trimmed by 4 bases and the J gene end by 0 bases; junction bases not matched to a gene: 5. Drawing the rest from reference TRBV18 and TRBJ1-1, the complete variable domain is NAGVMQNPRHLVRRRGQEARLRCSPMKGHSHVYWYRQLPEEGLKFMVYLQKENIIDESGMPKERFSAEFPKEGPSILRIQQVVRGDSAAYFCASSLTTGMNTEAFFGQGTRLTVV.

This chain joins TRBV5-1 and TRBJ1-6, with 9 bases that match TRBD1. Germline V gene lookup returns CDR1 SGHRS and CDR2 YFSETQ. The CDR3 is 15 residues long. V lost 3 bases, J lost 10 bases, and 8 bases stayed unmatched. For the CDR3, the DNA is TGCGCCAGCAGCTCGGGGGGGACAGGGAACTCACCCCTCCACTTT. This encodes CASSSGGTGNSPLHF.

The chain couples TRBV18 to TRBJ1-1; D might be TRBD1 (5 bases). Germline V gene data show CDR1 as KGHSH and CDR2 as LQKENI. The V and J ends lost 5 bases and 1 base respectively, with 11 bases between them. The CDR3 is made up of 14 amino acids. In nucleotides, the CDR3 is TGTGCCAGCTCATACCTTACAGGGAACACTGAAGCTTTCTTT. This sequence encodes CASSYLTGNTEAFF.

The rearrangement joins TRBV7-2 to TRBJ1-1; no clear D gene. V was shortened by 2 bases and J by 4 bases, with 8 bases between the two germline ends. This CDR3 has 13 residues. From germline, CDR1 is SGHTA and CDR2 FQGNSA. The CDR3 protein is CASSLSSITEAFF. The CDR3 DNA follows: TGTGCCAGCAGCTTATCCAGTATCACTGAAGCTTTCTTT. Full variable domain (outside the CDR3, taken from reference TRBV7-2 and TRBJ1-1): GAGVSQSPSNKVTEKGKDVELRCDPISGHTALYWYRQSLGQGLEFLIYFQGNSAPDKSGLPSDRFSAERTGGSVSTLTIQRTQQEDSAVYLCASSLSSITEAFFGQGTRLTVV.

V usage is TRBV10-3 and J usage is TRBJ1-2; D call uncertain. There are 12 residues in the CDR3. Trimming pared 6 bases from V and 4 bases from J, leaving 9 bases between. Germline V gene data show CDR1 as ENHRY and CDR2 as SYGVKD. CDR3 loop: CAIRTEGYGYTF. The DNA for the CDR3 is TGTGCCATCAGGACGGAGGGCTATGGCTACACCTTC.

The chain uses TRBV14 and TRBJ1-2; D might be TRBD1 (5 bases). The CDR3 has 15 amino acids. CDR1 and CDR2 (germline): SGHDN, FVKESK. Between the trimmed V and J ends, which lost 0 bases and 4 bases, there was a span of 12 bases. CDR3 in amino acids: CASSQDRQPLYGYTF. The CDR3 coding sequence is TGTGCCAGCAGCCAAGACCGACAGCCTCTCTATGGCTACACCTTC.

The CDR3 reads CASSATGGDSPLHF. CDR3 nucleotide sequence: TGTGCCAGCAGCGCCACAGGGGGCGATTCACCCCTCCACTTT. The chain has TRBV9 and TRBJ1-6; 9 bases are shared with TRBD1. J was trimmed by 8 bases and V by 3 bases; bases with no gene match: 3. The V gene's germline CDR1 is SGDLS and CDR2 YYNGEE. This CDR3 contains 14 residues.

The chain couples TRBV27 to TRBJ2-1; 12 nucleotides line up with TRBD2. This CDR3 region has 15 residues. Germline V gives CDR1 MNHEY, CDR2 SMNVEV (reference sequence). V lost 3 bases and J lost 3; bases outside the gene matches: 0. The CDR3 nucleotides are TGTGCCAGCAGTTTGGGACTAGCGGGCTACAATGAGCAGTTCTTC. Protein sequence: CASSLGLAGYNEQFF.

The CDR3 region is CASSIKGRGHMNTEAFF. The CDR3 region has the DNA TGTGCCAGTAGTATAAAAGGGCGCGGGCATATGAACACTGAAGCTTTCTTT. The rearrangement links TRBV19 to TRBJ1-1; D not resolved. The CDR3 loop spans 17 amino acids. The V and J ends lost 2 bases and 0 bases respectively, with 16 bases between them. Per germline, CDR1 LNHDA and CDR2 SQIVND (reference sequence).

The gene calls are TRBV10-2 and TRBJ1-5, with D possibly being TRBD1 (6 bases). V dropped 2 bases and J dropped 6 bases, with 14 bases sitting between them. In germline, CDR1 is WSHSY, CDR2 SAAADI. The CDR3 extends over 15 amino acids. The DNA for the CDR3 is TGCGCCAGCAGTGAGAGGCAGGGGAAGGGTCAGCCCCAGCATTTT. It yields the protein CASSERQGKGQPQHF.

This rearrangement joins TRBV9 to TRBJ1-1, with 7 nucleotides matching TRBD1. Germline values: CDR1 SGDLS, CDR2 YYNGEE. The CDR3 is 14 amino acids. Trimming cost V 3 bases and J 5 bases; bases outside gene matches: 7. Here the CDR3 reads CASSAGTVRTEAFF. CDR3 coding DNA: TGTGCCAGCAGCGCCGGGACAGTGAGAACTGAAGCTTTCTTT.

The chain uses TRBV5-6 and TRBJ1-5; perhaps TRBD1 as D (6 bases). Trimming shortened V by 0 bases and J by 3 bases, and 10 bases separated the two germline ends. Germline V gives CDR1 SGHDT, CDR2 YYEEEE. The CDR3 is made up of 15 amino acids. The CDR3 is CASSLVGGPNQPQHF. The DNA of the CDR3 is TGTGCCAGCAGCTTGGTTGGGGGCCCCAATCAGCCCCAGCATTTT.

The chain links TRBV6-5 to TRBJ1-5; 7 positions match TRBD1. The CDR3 runs to 15 residues. Germline V gene lookup returns CDR1 MNHEY and CDR2 SVGAGI. J lost 0 bases, V lost 4 bases, and 3 bases had no gene match. CDR3 bases: TGTGCCAGCAGTTGGGACAGCTATAGCAATCAGCCCCAGCATTTT. It codes for CASSWDSYSNQPQHF.

The rearrangement uses TRBV7-2 and TRBJ1-4, with a possible D match to TRBD1 (6 bases). The CDR3 consists of 14 residues. The V end was cut by 6 bases, the J end by 8 bases, with 16 bases between. CDR1 is SGHTA, CDR2 FQGNSA, per germline. For the CDR3, the DNA is TGTGCCAGCAGTCTAGGGGGTTTAGAGGAAAAACTGTTTTTT. Translating gives CASSLGGLEEKLFF.